This T cell receptor (beta chain) was sequenced during a study of beta chain features in type 1 diabetes. On the study more broadly: Analysis included under 120,000,000 sorted cells drawn from all samples. Study results and caveats: Sampled from patients, naive, central memory and Treg TCRB repertoires appeared more similar than those sampled from healthy donors. Any PCR bias toward short templates would affect both groups alike.

Isolated RNA was reverse transcribed in full, so expressed TCRB transcripts were sequenced. Profiling relied on immunoSEQ multiplex PCR, and the TCRdb table lists in-frame clones only, not all of them. This sample has around 430,000 clones, with about 30% found just once. This clone was detected only a few times. Its antigen is not identified. The junction shows a germline mismatch at one end, possibly a read error. Germline CDR1 and CDR2: SSHAT and FNYEAQ (reference sequence). CDR3 size: 17 residues. By way of CD45RO/CCR7/CD25/CD127/CD95/CD27, the CD4+ regulatory, stem cell-like memory, central memory and naive cells were sorted.

The TCR sequence derives from a man between 18 and 29 years old in good health. The V and J genes are TRBV7-7 and TRBJ2-1, with D unclear. Material for sequencing was naive CD4+ T cells from blood. CDR3 bases: TGTGCTAGCAGCTTATATGCCTCGGCAAAAGGCAACAATGAGCAGTTCTTC. It is translated as CASSLYASAKGNNEQFF.